The TCR beta chain under discussion was sequenced for a study of regulatory T cells in long-lasting Graves disease. Arm-PCR with iRepertoire HTBI primers amplified the CDR3 regions for these TCR beta libraries. TCRdb recomputed calls from the multiplex PCR reads with MiXCR, one row per CDR3 protein. This table has hundreds of thousands of distinct CDR3 sequences, around 15% appearing once. The germline V gene has CDR1 DFQATT and CDR2 SNEGSKA (reference sequence). Trimming removed 2 bases at V and 4 bases at J, with 6 bases between. The CDR3 sequence is 11 residues long. This clonotype was counted only a few times. The time point was: newly diagnosed GD, antithyroid drugs for less than 3 months. RNA from PBMCs was the source of the TCR library. EDTA tubes collected nine milliliters of peripheral blood. The same data also contributed to another study, on T cells in Graves' hyperthyroidism and ophthalmopathy.

This receptor was identified in a woman in her 30s with Graves disease. The chain recombines TRBV20-1 with TRBJ2-7; D is unresolved. The sample was peripheral blood mononuclear cells (PBMCs), taken at new diagnosis, from a patient treated with antithyroid drugs. The CDR3 DNA follows: TGCAGTGCTAGACAGGCTTACGAGCAGTACTTC. Translation gives CSARQAYEQYF.